These 12 T cell receptor beta chains share one sample of origin, sequenced in a study of shared clonotypes between healthy human individuals. Measured with immunoSEQ multiplex PCR; TCRdb has only the in-frame clones, and not every one. The repertoire has approximately 2.5 million clones, 90% to 95% of them found once; the top ten carry 0.11% to 0.15%. Sequencing was carried out using naive CD4+ T cells sorted from blood. Subset: CD45RA+ positively selected. The receptors come from a young man in good health.

J is TRBJ2-3 and V is TRBV14; 9 bases fit TRBD2. The CDR3 runs to 18 residues. V lost 6 bases and J lost 0; bases outside the gene matches: 13. CDR1 and CDR2 (germline): SGHDN, FVKESK. This CDR3 reads CASSLAALAGPSTDTQYF. DNA of the CDR3: TGTGCCAGCAGTCTTGCAGCGCTAGCGGGACCTAGCACAGATACGCAGTATTTT. Combining the CDR3 with reference TRBV14 and TRBJ2-3 gives the whole variable domain EAGVTQFPSHSVIEKGQTVTLRCDPISGHDNLYWYRRVMGKEIKFLLHFVKESKQDESGMPNNRFLAERTGGTYSTLKVQPAELEDSGVYFCASSLAALAGPSTDTQYFGPGTRLTVL.

The chain employs TRBV5-5 and TRBJ2-6; D is perhaps TRBD1 or TRBD2 (5 bases each). There are 19 residues in the CDR3. V lost 1 base to trimming and J lost 2 bases, with 19 bases between them. CDR1 is SGHKS and CDR2 is YYEKEE in the germline V gene (reference sequence). The CDR3 loop reads CASSLWWARELPGANVLTF. Here the CDR3 DNA reads TGTGCCAGCAGCTTGTGGTGGGCCAGGGAGCTTCCTGGGGCCAACGTCCTGACTTTC.

This clone was detected once. This chain's CDR3 is CASSFRDRGTGELFF. The CDR3 nucleotides are TGCGCCAGCAGCTTCCGGGACAGGGGCACCGGGGAGCTGTTTTTT. The V call is TRBV5-1, the J call TRBJ2-2; TRBD1 matches 10 bases. The V segment lost 2 bases and the J segment 4 bases; nucleotides outside the gene matches: 2. In germline, CDR1 is SGHRS, CDR2 YFSETQ. The CDR3 runs to 15 residues.

On this clone: In this CDR3 the conserved last residue, phenylalanine or tryptophan, is missing, so a read error is likely. For the CDR3, the DNA is TGTGCCAGCAGTGAAATGGCGGGGTATAATTCACCCCTCCACCTT. It specifies CASSEMAGYNSPLHL. The rearrangement uses TRBV2 and TRBJ1-6; D call uncertain. Germline CDR1 and CDR2: SNHLY and FYNNEI. The length of the CDR3 is 15 residues. V was trimmed by 2 bases and J by 4 bases, leaving 9 bases between them.

The CDR3 reads CASSPTTLGGYTF. In DNA, the CDR3 is TGTGCCAGCAGCCCGACAACCCTGGGTGGCTACACCTTC. The J gene is TRBJ1-2, the V gene TRBV7-8; D not resolved. CDR1 is SGHVS and CDR2 is FQNEAQ in the germline V gene. Between the trimmed V and J ends, which lost 5 bases and 7 bases, there was a span of 14 bases. This CDR3 contains 13 residues.

V usage is TRBV2 and J usage is TRBJ2-1; TRBD2 matches at 10 bases. J gave up 15 bases and V 5 bases, and 7 bases lay outside the gene matches. This CDR3 spans 12 amino acids. Germline-derived CDR1 and CDR2 are SNHLY and FYNNEI. CDR3 region: CASSMLAGEGFF. In DNA form, the CDR3 reads TGTGCCAGCAGTATGCTAGCGGGGGAGGGGTTCTTC.

The CDR3 loop is CASSLRGKGQETQYF. The CDR3 nucleotides are TGTGCCAGCAGCTTGAGGGGGAAGGGACAAGAGACCCAGTACTTC. The V and J genes are TRBV7-2 and TRBJ2-5; tentatively, D is TRBD1 (6 bases). This CDR3 has 15 amino acids. V was shortened by 3 bases and J by 2 bases, with 13 bases between the two germline ends. Germline CDR1 and CDR2: SGHTA and FQGNSA.

This chain links TRBV6-5 with TRBJ2-5; possible D gene TRBD2, 7 bases. Germline loops: CDR1 MNHEY, CDR2 SVGAGI. CDR3 length: 15 residues. V dropped 7 bases and J dropped 5 bases, with 20 bases sitting between them. CDR3 sequence: CASTVLGGAGETQYF. CDR3 nucleotide sequence: TGTGCCAGCACCGTCTTAGGGGGGGCCGGGGAGACCCAGTACTTC.

The V call is TRBV5-6, the J call TRBJ1-1; TRBD1 agrees at 7 bases. This CDR3 is 17 amino acids long. V shed 0 bases, J shed 0 bases, and the junction held 8 bases outside the gene matches. Germline loops: CDR1 SGHDT, CDR2 YYEEEE. This chain's CDR3 is CASSLVRGTALNTEAFF. The DNA for the CDR3 is TGTGCCAGCAGCTTGGTACGGGGGACAGCCTTGAACACTGAAGCTTTCTTT.

The chain employs TRBV5-4 and TRBJ2-1, with TRBD2 identical over 7 bases. The V segment lost 2 bases and the J segment 6 bases; nucleotides outside the gene matches: 2. Looked up from germline, CDR1 is SGHNT and CDR2 is YYREEE (reference sequence). This CDR3 contains 13 residues. In DNA, the CDR3 is TGTGCCAGCAGCTTAGGGACTATCAATGAGCAGTTCTTC. Amino acids: CASSLGTINEQFF.

The table lists this clone with a count of one. Written as DNA, the CDR3 is TGTGCCACCAGCCCCGACAGGGGGCCTTTCAATACGCAGTATTTT. Protein sequence: CATSPDRGPFNTQYF. This chain links TRBV15 with TRBJ2-3, with TRBD1 matching over 10 bases. The germline gives CDR1 LNHNV, CDR2 YYDKDF (reference sequence). The CDR3 is 15 residues long. Trimming removed 5 bases from V and 7 bases from J; junction bases left unmatched: 9.

The chain is built from TRBV7-2 and TRBJ2-2, with D tentatively TRBD1 (6 bases). Trimming shortened V by 2 bases and J by 4 bases, and 23 bases separated the two germline ends. Germline values: CDR1 SGHTA, CDR2 FQGNSA. The CDR3 totals 19 residues. CDR3 bases: TGTGCCAGCAGCTTAAATCTTCTGGGCAGGGGTCCTCGCACCGGGGAGCTGTTTTTT. Translating gives CASSLNLLGRGPRTGELFF.